The next 27 T cell receptor beta chains were all read from a single sample in a study of early T cells in non-severe SARS-CoV-2 infection. From the 5' RACE reads, TCRdb called clonotypes with MiXCR, one entry per CDR3 protein. The repertoire holds about 100,000 distinct CDR3 sequences, with 10% to 15% as singletons. Sequencing used whole blood. The origin of the receptors is an adult who was a healthcare worker with PCR-confirmed SARS-CoV-2 infection or an uninfected control (not recorded which).

The rearrangement joins TRBV12-3 or TRBV12-4 to TRBJ2-5; the D gene is possibly TRBD2 (6 bases). The CDR3 sequence is 14 residues long. V lost 9 bases and J lost 2, with 16 bases in between. Here the CDR3 reads CASNHRDWQETQYF. The CDR3, as DNA: TGTGCCAGTAATCACCGGGACTGGCAAGAGACCCAGTACTTC.

This clonotype has a count of ten or more. The chain recombines TRBV11-2 with TRBJ2-5; D perhaps matches TRBD1 (6 bases). Trimming removed 5 bases at V and 2 bases at J, with 12 bases between. CDR1 is SGHAT, CDR2 FQNNGV, per germline. The CDR3 contains 14 residues. The CDR3 region is CASSRTDRQETQYF. As DNA, the CDR3 is TGTGCCAGCAGCCGTACAGACAGGCAAGAGACCCAGTACTTC.

The V and J genes are TRBV3-1 and TRBJ2-3; perhaps TRBD1 as D (5 bases). V was trimmed by 4 bases and J by 2 bases, leaving 7 bases between them. Germline CDR1 reads LGHDT; CDR2 reads YNNKEL (reference sequence). CDR3 length equals 13 residues. The CDR3 loop is CASSRRVTDTQYF. The CDR3 nucleotides are TGTGCCAGCAGCCGCAGGGTCACAGATACGCAGTATTTT.

This clonotype was counted a few times. The chain recombines TRBV10-3 with TRBJ1-5; 10 bases line up with TRBD1. Per the germline V gene, CDR1 is ENHRY and CDR2 is SYGVKD. J was trimmed by 0 bases and V by 11 bases; bases with no gene match: 13. This CDR3 spans 17 amino acids. The CDR3 DNA reads TGTGCCTCCTCGCAGGGACAGGGGAGTGGTAGCAATCAGCCCCAGCATTTT. As protein: CASSQGQGSGSNQPQHF.

The rearrangement uses TRBV20-1 and TRBJ2-5, with D unclear. This CDR3 is 12 amino acids long. Trimming pared 3 bases from V and 2 bases from J, leaving 7 bases between. In germline, CDR1 is DFQATT, CDR2 SNEGSKA (reference sequence). CDR3 sequence (DNA): TGCAGTGCTAGTACCGTACAAGAGACCCAGTACTTC. It is translated as CSASTVQETQYF.

The chain combines TRBV11-2 with TRBJ2-6; D is unresolved. In germline, CDR1 is SGHAT, CDR2 FQNNGV. The CDR3 runs 15 residues. Trimming left V 5 bases short and J 0 bases short, with 8 bases between. The CDR3 reads CASSPRDSGANVLTF. The CDR3 nucleotides are TGTGCCAGCAGCCCAAGAGACTCTGGGGCCAACGTCCTGACTTTC.

Only a few counts were recorded for this clonotype. V gene TRBV6-2 or TRBV6-3 combines with J gene TRBJ2-7; D is uncertain. Germline CDR1 is MNHEY and CDR2 is SVGEGT. This CDR3 contains 12 residues. V lost 7 bases and J 1 base, leaving 8 bases between the germline ends. The CDR3 protein is CASTQGSYEQYF. CDR3 nucleotides: TGTGCCAGCACCCAAGGGTCCTACGAGCAGTACTTC.

This clonotype was seen only a few times. The gene calls are TRBV2 and TRBJ2-5, with a tentative D call TRBD1 (5 bases). Looked up from germline, CDR1 is SNHLY and CDR2 is FYNNEI. The CDR3 extends over 14 amino acids. The ends were cut back, 5 bases at V and 3 bases at J, with 13 bases in the middle. The DNA of the CDR3 is TGTGCCAGCAGTCCGGACACGTCAAAAGAGACCCAGTACTTC. Its protein is CASSPDTSKETQYF.

The gene calls are TRBV27 and TRBJ2-2; D is uncertain. The CDR3 covers 14 residues. Looked up from germline, CDR1 is MNHEY and CDR2 is SMNVEV (reference sequence). Between the trimmed V and J ends, which lost 6 bases and 0 bases, there was a span of 8 bases. As DNA, the CDR3 is TGTGCCAGCAGAGCACCAGCGAACACCGGGGAGCTGTTTTTT. Amino acid sequence: CASRAPANTGELFF.

This clonotype was seen a few times. The chain couples TRBV5-1 to TRBJ1-1, with no clear D. The CDR3 loop spans 15 amino acids. Germline CDR1 and CDR2: SGHRS and YFSETQ. V lost 3 bases and J lost 1, with 13 bases in between. The CDR3 protein is CASSWGEATNTEAFF. CDR3 sequence (DNA): TGCGCCAGCAGCTGGGGTGAGGCGACGAACACTGAAGCTTTCTTT.

This clonotype was recorded at least ten times. This rearrangement joins TRBV4-3 to TRBJ2-3; tentative D call: TRBD2 (5 bases). CDR3 length equals 15 residues. Trimming took off 4 bases at V and 1 base at J, with 12 bases between the two ends. Germline loops: CDR1 LGHNA, CDR2 YSLEER. The CDR3 region has the DNA TGCGCCAGCAGCCCGTCGGGGATCCGCACAGATACGCAGTATTTT. Residues: CASSPSGIRTDTQYF.

This clonotype was counted ten times or more. The chain carries TRBV5-1 and TRBJ2-7; the D is unclear. Germline CDR1 is SGHRS and CDR2 is YFSETQ. This CDR3 is 15 amino acids long. Trimming took off 0 bases at V and 4 bases at J, with 14 bases between the two ends. The CDR3 here is CASSLASSLFYEQYF. The CDR3 nucleotides are TGCGCCAGCAGCTTGGCCTCCAGTCTCTTTTACGAGCAGTACTTC.

This clonotype was picked up many times. The V gene is TRBV7-9, the J gene TRBJ2-2, with D uncertain. The V end was cut by 7 bases, the J end by 4 bases, with 7 bases between. From germline, CDR1 is SEHNR and CDR2 FQNEAQ (reference sequence). The CDR3 consists of 12 residues. In DNA, the CDR3 is TGTGCCAGCACCTTTTTCACCGGGGAGCTGTTTTTT. It translates to CASTFFTGELFF. The variable domain in full, completed from reference TRBV7-9 and TRBJ2-2, reads DTGVSQNPRHKITKRGQNVTFRCDPISEHNRLYWYRQTLGQGPEFLTYFQNEAQLEKSRLLSDRFSAERPKGSFSTLEIQRTEQGDSAMYLCASTFFTGELFFGEGSRLTVL.

This clonotype was found a few times. The germline gene is not matched at one end of the junction; a read error may be the cause. J is TRBJ2-3 and V is TRBV5-1; 11 bases align to TRBD2. Germline CDR1 is SGHRS and CDR2 is YFSETQ. This CDR3 is built from 14 residues. The CDR3: CASRTSGSTDTQYF. As DNA, the CDR3 is TGTGCCAGCAGGACTAGCGGGAGCACAGATACGCAGTATTTT.

This clonotype has just a few counts. The gene calls are TRBV7-9 and TRBJ2-7, with TRBD1 matching 7 bases. The CDR3 extends over 15 amino acids. Looked up from germline, CDR1 is SEHNR and CDR2 is FQNEAQ (reference sequence). With V trimmed by 0 bases and J by 6 bases, 8 bases remained unmatched. CDR3 sequence (DNA): TGTGCCAGCAGCTTAGCCACCGGGACAGCGATCGAGCAGTACTTC. Encoded protein: CASSLATGTAIEQYF.

A few counts support this clonotype. V is TRBV2 and J is TRBJ2-2, with 8 bases lining up with TRBD1. The CDR3 length is 20 residues. V shed 0 bases and J 2 bases; nucleotides not matched to a gene: 14. Germline V gene sequence: CDR1 SNHLY, CDR2 FYNNEI. In DNA form, the CDR3 reads TGTGCCAGCAGTGAAGCCCATATACGACAGGGGTGGGGTAACACCGGGGAGCTGTTTTTT. Amino acids: CASSEAHIRQGWGNTGELFF.

This clonotype has ten or more counts. The chain combines TRBV20-1 with TRBJ1-1; no reliable D call. Germline V gene lookup returns CDR1 DFQATT and CDR2 SNEGSKA (reference sequence). V lost 6 bases and J lost 5, with 10 bases in between. CDR3 length: 11 amino acids. CDR3 region: CSARTVTEAFF. CDR3 bases: TGCAGTGCGCGGACTGTTACTGAAGCTTTCTTT.

This clonotype has at least ten counts. The chain links TRBV12-3 or TRBV12-4 to TRBJ2-7, with D perhaps matching TRBD2 (6 bases). V lost 1 base and J lost 8, with 18 bases in between. CDR3 length equals 15 residues. CDR3 in DNA: TGTGCCAGCAGTTTAGGCGGGGCAGGTTTTATCCAGCAGTACTTC. Protein sequence: CASSLGGAGFIQQYF.

This clonotype occurred many times. The chain joins TRBV4-1 to TRBJ2-7; D call uncertain. This CDR3 spans 14 amino acids. Looked up from germline, CDR1 is MGHRA and CDR2 is YSYEKL. Deletions cut 1 base from V and 1 base from J, with 8 bases between. CDR3 protein: CASSQGIGSYEQYF. DNA for the CDR3: TGCGCCAGCAGCCAAGGCATCGGTTCCTACGAGCAGTACTTC.

The chain links TRBV2 to TRBJ2-1; D is unresolved. The germline CDR1 and CDR2 sequences are SNHLY and FYNNEI. V lost 10 bases to trimming and J lost 8 bases, with 12 bases between them. The CDR3 covers 11 residues. The CDR3 spells CANTGVDEQFF. The CDR3 region has the DNA TGTGCCAACACGGGTGTCGATGAGCAGTTCTTC. Full variable domain (remainder filled in from reference TRBV2 and TRBJ2-1): EPEVTQTPSHQVTQMGQEVILRCVPISNHLYFYWYRQILGQKVEFLVSFYNNEISEKSEIFDDQFSVERPDGSNFTLKIRSTKLEDSAMYFCANTGVDEQFFGPGTRLTVL.

This clonotype was picked up one time. The chain has TRBV28 and TRBJ2-7; 8 bases match TRBD1. Germline lookup yields CDR1 MDHEN and CDR2 SYDVKM. The CDR3 is 15 amino acids. Trimming cost V 6 bases and J 5 bases; bases outside gene matches: 12. Written as DNA, the CDR3 is TGTGCCAGCAGGTGGGGGGACAGGACGTTCGACGAGCAGTACTTC. The encoded protein is CASRWGDRTFDEQYF.

A few counts support this clonotype. This chain uses TRBV21-1 with TRBJ2-4; the table's D call TRBD2 went unverified against the DNA. TRBV21-1 is classified as a pseudogene. CDR3 length: 17 residues. CDR3 sequence (DNA): TGTGCCCCCCCCCAACTAGCGGGAGGGCTAGCCAAAAACATTCAGTACTTC. As protein: CAPPQLAGGLAKNIQYF.

The genes are TRBV27 and TRBJ2-7; D call uncertain. The CDR3 is 14 amino acids. With 6 bases removed from V and 3 bases from J, the gap between germline ends came to 15 bases. The germline gives CDR1 MNHEY, CDR2 SMNVEV (reference sequence). This chain's CDR3 is CASRPPGEYYEQYF. In DNA form, the CDR3 reads TGTGCCAGCAGACCGCCGGGCGAATACTACGAGCAGTACTTC.

This clonotype was detected many times. The CDR3 coding sequence is TGTGCCTGGAATATGGGCACTGAAGCTTTCTTT. It specifies CAWNMGTEAFF. This chain uses TRBV30 with TRBJ1-1; D is uncertain. Deletions cut 4 bases from V and 4 bases from J, with 7 bases between. This CDR3 region has 11 residues. Per germline, CDR1 GTSNPN and CDR2 SVGIG (reference sequence).

The J gene is TRBJ1-5, the V gene TRBV6-1, with D uncertain. Germline values: CDR1 MNHNS, CDR2 SASEGT. Trimming left V 0 bases short and J 10 bases short, with 10 bases between. This CDR3 spans 13 amino acids. The CDR3 loop is CASSEAQKGPQHF. DNA of the CDR3: TGTGCCAGCAGTGAAGCGCAAAAGGGCCCCCAGCATTTT.

This clonotype was recorded many times. The CDR3 loop is CASSRKGRPGFSSYNEQFF. The CDR3 coding sequence is TGCGCCAGCAGCCGGAAGGGACGGCCAGGGTTTAGCTCCTACAATGAGCAGTTCTTC. The chain carries TRBV4-3 and TRBJ2-1; D is possibly TRBD1 or TRBD2 (5 bases each). The CDR3 is made up of 19 amino acids. The V gene's germline CDR1 is LGHNA and CDR2 YSLEER. Trimming removed 4 bases from V and 0 bases from J, with 22 bases in between.

This clonotype was seen a few times. This chain links TRBV28 with TRBJ2-2; 7 positions agree with TRBD1. Germline V CDR1 and CDR2: MDHEN, SYDVKM. The CDR3 length is 17 residues. The ends lost 6 bases at V and 2 bases at J; junction bases unmatched: 12. For the CDR3, the DNA is TGTGCCAGCAGGCAGACTACCGGGACAGCAAACACCGGGGAGCTGTTTTTT. Its protein is CASRQTTGTANTGELFF.